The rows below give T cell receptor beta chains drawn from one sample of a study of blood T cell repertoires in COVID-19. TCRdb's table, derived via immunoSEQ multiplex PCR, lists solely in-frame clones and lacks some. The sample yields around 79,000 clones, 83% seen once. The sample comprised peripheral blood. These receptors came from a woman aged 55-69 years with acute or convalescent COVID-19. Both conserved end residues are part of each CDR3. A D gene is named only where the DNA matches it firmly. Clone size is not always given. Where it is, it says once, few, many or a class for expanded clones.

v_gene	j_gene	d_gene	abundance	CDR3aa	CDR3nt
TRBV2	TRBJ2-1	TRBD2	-	CATPTSWVPHEQFF	TGTGCCACCCCGACTAGCTGGGTACCCCATGAGCAGTTCTTC
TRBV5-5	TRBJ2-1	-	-	CASSPRTVRDNEQFF	TGTGCCAGCAGCCCGCGGACAGTTAGGGACAATGAGCAGTTCTTC
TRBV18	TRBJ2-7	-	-	CASSPPTAGEISYEQYF	TGTGCCAGCTCACCACCCACCGCAGGTGAGATCTCCTACGAGCAGTACTTC
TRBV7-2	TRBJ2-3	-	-	CASSTTGLDTQYF	TGTGCCAGCAGCACCACAGGGTTGGATACGCAGTATTTT
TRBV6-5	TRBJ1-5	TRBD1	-	CASRSQGAQNQPQHF	TGTGCCAGCAGGTCCCAGGGGGCGCAGAATCAGCCCCAGCATTTT
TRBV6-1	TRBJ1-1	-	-	CASSEARFRSTEAFF	TGTGCCAGCAGTGAAGCGAGGTTTCGAAGCACTGAAGCTTTCTTT
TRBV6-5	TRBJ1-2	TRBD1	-	CASSLQDRGYGYTF	TGTGCCAGCAGTCTCCAGGACAGGGGTTATGGCTACACCTTC
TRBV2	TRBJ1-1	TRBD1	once	CASRTGMNTEAFF	TGTGCCAGTAGGACAGGGATGAACACTGAAGCTTTCTTT
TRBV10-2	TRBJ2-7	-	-	CASSEFGGYEQYF	TGCGCCAGCAGTGAGTTCGGGGGCTACGAGCAGTACTTC
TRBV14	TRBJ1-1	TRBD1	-	CASSGTGLVTEAFF	TGTGCCAGCAGTGGGACAGGGCTTGTCACTGAAGCTTTCTTT
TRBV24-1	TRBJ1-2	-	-	CATGLGFNYGYTF	TGTGCCACCGGTCTGGGCTTCAACTATGGCTACACCTTC
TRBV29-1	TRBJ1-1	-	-	CSVEAGLVDTEAFF	TGCAGCGTTGAAGCGGGGTTGGTCGACACTGAAGCTTTCTTT
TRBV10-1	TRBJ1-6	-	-	CASSELQGRLHF	TGCGCCAGCAGTGAGCTACAGGGTCGGCTCCACTTT
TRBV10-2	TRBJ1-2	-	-	CASSRTDLYGYTF	TGCGCCAGCAGTCGGACAGATCTCTATGGCTACACCTTC
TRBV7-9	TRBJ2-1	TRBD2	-	CASSYGLAGGPGIVSKQFF	TGTGCCAGCAGCTACGGACTAGCGGGGGGGCCAGGTATTGTATCGAAGCAGTTCTTC
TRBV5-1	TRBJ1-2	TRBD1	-	CASSLGDRGLYGYTF	TGCGCCAGCAGCTTGGGGGACAGGGGACTCTATGGCTACACCTTC
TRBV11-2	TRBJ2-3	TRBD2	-	CASHRRGGWTDTQYF	TGTGCCAGCCACAGAAGGGGAGGGTGGACAGATACGCAGTATTTT
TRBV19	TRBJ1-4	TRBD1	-	CASSGPGQGKTHVEKLFF	TGTGCCAGTAGTGGACCGGGACAGGGAAAGACTCATGTTGAAAAACTGTTTTTT
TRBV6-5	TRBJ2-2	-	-	CASSYVSNANTGELFF	TGTGCCAGCAGTTACGTGAGCAACGCGAACACCGGGGAGCTGTTTTTT
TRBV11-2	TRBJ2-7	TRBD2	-	CASSLGGSWAGDEQYF	TGTGCCAGCAGCTTAGGCGGGTCTTGGGCGGGGGACGAGCAGTACTTC
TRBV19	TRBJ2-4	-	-	CASSPQRQENIQYF	TGTGCCAGTAGTCCCCAAAGACAGGAGAACATTCAGTACTTC
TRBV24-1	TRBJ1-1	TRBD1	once	CATSDPGQGTEAFF	TGTGCCACCAGTGACCCGGGACAGGGGACCGAAGCTTTCTTT
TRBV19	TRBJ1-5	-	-	CASSIQRYQPQHF	TGTGCCAGTTCCATCCAGCGATATCAGCCCCAGCATTTT
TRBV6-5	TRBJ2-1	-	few	CATSEGEPNEQFF	TGTGCCACCTCAGAGGGGGAACCCAATGAGCAGTTCTTC
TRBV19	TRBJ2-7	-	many	CASSMKQGSLHEQYF	TGTGCCAGTAGTATGAAGCAGGGATCGCTCCACGAGCAGTACTTC
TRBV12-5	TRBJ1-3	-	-	CASGLDIFRGRHTFSGNTIYF	TGTGCTAGTGGTTTGGATATTTTTAGGGGCCGCCACACTTTCTCTGGAAACACCATATATTTT
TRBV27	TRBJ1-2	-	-	CASSLRTDLYGYTF	TGTGCCAGCAGTCTAAGGACAGACCTCTATGGCTACACCTTC
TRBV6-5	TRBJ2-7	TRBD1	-	CASSSRDRGLYEQYF	TGTGCCAGCAGTTCCCGGGACAGGGGCCTCTACGAGCAGTACTTC
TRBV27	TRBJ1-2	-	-	CASRGTSANYGYTF	TGTGCCAGCAGAGGGACATCAGCTAACTATGGCTACACCTTC
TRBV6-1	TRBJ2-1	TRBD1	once	CASSEGAKTGWSYNEQFF	TGTGCCAGCAGTGAAGGGGCCAAGACAGGGTGGTCCTACAATGAGCAGTTCTTC
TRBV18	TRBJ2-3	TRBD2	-	CASSSGTSGARDTQYF	TGTGCCAGCTCATCGGGGACTAGCGGGGCGAGAGATACGCAGTATTTT
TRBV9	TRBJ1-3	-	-	CASSAEATSSGNTIYF	TGTGCCAGCAGTGCGGAGGCTACCAGCTCTGGAAACACCATATATTTT
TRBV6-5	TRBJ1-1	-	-	CASSHYSPEAFF	TGTGCCAGCAGTCATTACAGCCCTGAAGCTTTCTTT
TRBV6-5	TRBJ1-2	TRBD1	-	CASTTGVGGYTF	TGTGCCAGCACTACAGGGGTCGGTGGCTACACCTTC
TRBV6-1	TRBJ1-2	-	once	CASSEATPGGYTF	TGTGCCAGCAGTGAAGCGACGCCGGGAGGCTACACCTTC
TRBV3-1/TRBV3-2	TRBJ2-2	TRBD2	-	CASSQDFGTSLGGELFF	TGTGCCAGCAGCCAAGATTTTGGGACTAGCCTCGGCGGGGAGCTGTTTTTT
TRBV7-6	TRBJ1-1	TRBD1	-	CASSSLDRGTEAFF	TGTGCCAGCAGCTCACTGGACAGGGGCACTGAAGCTTTCTTT
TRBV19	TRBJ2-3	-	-	CASSIDDRGIHTDTQYF	TGTGCCAGTAGTATAGATGACCGGGGGATCCACACAGATACGCAGTATTTT
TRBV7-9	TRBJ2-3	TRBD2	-	CASSYRTSGRSSTDTQYF	TGTGCCAGCAGCTACCGGACTAGCGGGAGATCTAGCACAGATACGCAGTATTTT
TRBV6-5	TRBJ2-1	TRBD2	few	CASSYSASGPQFF	TGTGCCAGCAGTTACTCGGCTAGCGGACCCCAGTTCTTC
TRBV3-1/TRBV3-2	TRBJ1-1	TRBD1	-	CASSGHRGTEAFF	TGTGCCAGCAGCGGGCACAGGGGCACTGAAGCTTTCTTT
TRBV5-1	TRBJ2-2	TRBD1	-	CASSLGDSTNTGELFF	TGCGCCAGCAGCTTGGGGGACAGTACGAACACCGGGGAGCTGTTTTTT
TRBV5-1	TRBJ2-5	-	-	CASSRPRETQYF	TGCGCCAGCAGCCGCCCCAGGGAGACCCAGTACTTC
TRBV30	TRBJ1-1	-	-	CAWSVVGVVEAFF	TGTGCCTGGAGTGTGGTAGGGGTCGTTGAAGCTTTCTTT
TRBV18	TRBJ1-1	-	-	CASSSLNRNTEAFF	TGTGCCAGCTCAAGCCTGAACAGGAACACTGAAGCTTTCTTT
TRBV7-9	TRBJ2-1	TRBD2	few	CASSRGLAGGNEQFF	TGTGCCAGCAGCCGGGGACTAGCGGGGGGGAATGAGCAGTTCTTC
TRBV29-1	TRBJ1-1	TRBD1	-	CSVEGQANTEAFF	TGCAGCGTTGAGGGACAGGCGAACACTGAAGCTTTCTTT
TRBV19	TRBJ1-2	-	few	CASSIDLRDGYTF	TGTGCCAGTAGTATAGATCTGAGGGATGGCTACACCTTC
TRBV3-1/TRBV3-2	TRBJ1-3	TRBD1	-	CASSPTGGTGNTIYF	TGTGCCAGCAGCCCGACAGGGGGCACTGGAAACACCATATATTTT
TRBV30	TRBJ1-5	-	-	CAWSGAPANQPQHF	TGTGCCTGGAGTGGGGCCCCGGCCAATCAGCCCCAGCATTTT
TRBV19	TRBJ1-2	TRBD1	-	CASSPLRDSDGYTF	TGTGCCAGTAGCCCCCTCCGGGACAGTGATGGCTACACCTTC
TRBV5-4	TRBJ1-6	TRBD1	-	CASSLARQGRNSPLHF	TGTGCCAGCAGCTTGGCCCGACAGGGGCGGAATTCACCCCTCCACTTT
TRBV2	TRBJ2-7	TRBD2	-	CASTTGTSGGYEQYF	TGTGCCAGCACTACGGGGACTAGCGGGGGCTACGAGCAGTACTTC
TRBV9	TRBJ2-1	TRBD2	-	CASSVGLLAGDNEQFF	TGTGCCAGCAGCGTAGGATTACTAGCGGGCGACAATGAGCAGTTCTTC
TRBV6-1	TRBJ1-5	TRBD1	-	CASSEPGGAQPQHF	TGTGCCAGCAGTGAACCAGGGGGCGCTCAGCCCCAGCATTTT
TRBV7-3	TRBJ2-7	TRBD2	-	CASSLTTGLAVHYEQYF	TGTGCCAGCAGCTTAACGACGGGGCTAGCGGTCCACTACGAGCAGTACTTC
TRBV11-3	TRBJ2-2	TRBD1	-	CASSRSILGTANTGELFF	TGTGCCAGCAGCAGATCAATACTCGGGACAGCAAACACCGGGGAGCTGTTTTTT
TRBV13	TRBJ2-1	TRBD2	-	CASSPDSLAGESNEQFF	TGTGCCAGCAGTCCGGATTCACTAGCGGGGGAGAGCAATGAGCAGTTCTTC